This TCR beta chain originates from a study of cytomegalovirus exposure and HLA in healthy donors. Primers: 60 Vbeta forward and 13 Jbeta reverse. The method was immunoSEQ multiplex PCR; TCRdb's version includes in-frame clones alone and lacks a portion of them. This sample carries roughly 130,000 clones, 80% of them seen once, and the ten largest clones take 2.5%. This CDR3 spans 15 amino acids. Trimming left V 11 bases short and J 4 bases short, with 23 bases between. From germline, CDR1 is MDHEN and CDR2 SYDVKM. Study findings and constraints: Reports state that TCR beta sequences accurately predicted most subjects' HLA-A and HLA-B alleles. The presence/absence work took it that sequencing depth was about the same across donors.

Comment on this clone: Its target is unknown.

The chain couples TRBV28 to TRBJ1-1; D perhaps matches TRBD1 (5 bases). This TCR came from a man in his thirties or forties in good health and CMV-seronegative. Sample: PBMCs. Here the CDR3 reads CASDSATGLGTEAFF. The CDR3 coding sequence is TGTGCCTCCGACAGTGCCACGGGACTTGGCACTGAAGCTTTCTTT.